This TCR beta chain was recorded in a study of T cell repertoires in cytomegalovirus infection. Study-level background: Newly reported HLA-C-restricted and thoroughly characterized HLA-B-restricted CMV epitopes were employed. It can be stated that public TCR beta signatures indicated CMV infection as well as a matching HLA type.

V shed 3 bases and J shed 1 base, with 9 bases lying between them. The CDR3 runs to 14 residues. The V gene's germline CDR1 is SEHNR and CDR2 FQNEAQ (reference sequence). At least ten counts were recorded for this clonotype. The antigen is unknown. A single record per CDR3 protein comes from TCRdb applying MiXCR to the reads. Among approximately 1,000,000 distinct CDR3 sequences listed, around 32% were seen once. The TCR comes from a human donor in good health (CMV status not recorded). Some clones in this sample may be carry-over from other donors' samples. The chain has TRBV7-9 and TRBJ1-1; the D gene is possibly TRBD1 (6 bases). The sequences come from cultured CD8+ T cells from PBMCs, collected from culture after CMV antigen stimulation. The CDR3 bases are TGTGCCAGCAGCTTCATGGACAGGAACACTGAAGCTTTCTTT. The encoded protein is CASSFMDRNTEAFF.